These 9 T cell receptor beta chains came from one sample sequenced in a study of blood T cell repertoires in COVID-19. The table came from immunoSEQ multiplex PCR; TCRdb's copy has only in-frame clones and leaves some out. Among 150,000 to 200,000 clones listed, about 90% were seen once. The sample was peripheral blood. These receptors were collected from a man in his forties with active or convalescent COVID-19.

This sequence joins TRBV6-5 and TRBJ2-7, with D possibly TRBD2 on 6 matching bases. CDR3 length: 14 amino acids. The germline gives CDR1 MNHEY, CDR2 SVGAGI. Between the trimmed V and J ends, which lost 7 bases and 0 bases, there was a span of 13 bases. CDR3 sequence: CASTGTGSSYEQYF. The CDR3 nucleotides are TGTGCCAGCACCGGGACCGGGAGCTCCTACGAGCAGTACTTC.

The chain is built from TRBV27 and TRBJ2-1; 11 bases are a match to TRBD2. CDR1 MNHEY and CDR2 SMNVEV come from the germline V gene (reference sequence). This CDR3 region has 15 residues. Trimming took 5 bases from V and 10 from J; bases not matched to a gene: 10. CDR3 nucleotides: TGTGCCAGCAGTCTACTAGCGGGGGCCGGGGACGAGCAGTTCTTC. The encoded protein is CASSLLAGAGDEQFF.

The chain has TRBV11-2 and TRBJ1-2; D remains unclear. The CDR3 has 13 residues. Trimming took off 5 bases at V and 3 bases at J, with 10 bases between the two ends. Germline V CDR1 and CDR2: SGHAT, FQNNGV. CDR3 residues: CASSLPRDYGYTF. In nucleotides, the CDR3 is TGTGCCAGCAGCCTACCGAGGGACTATGGCTACACCTTC.

CDR3 region: CASSNPGNSPLHF. CDR3 DNA sequence: TGTGCCAGTAGTAATCCAGGGAATTCACCCCTCCACTTT. The chain joins TRBV19 to TRBJ1-6; tentative D call: TRBD1 (5 bases). V was clipped by 4 bases and J by 7 bases, with 8 bases between them. CDR1 and CDR2 (germline): LNHDA, SQIVND (reference sequence). This CDR3 contains 13 residues.

The chain employs TRBV19 and TRBJ1-2, with 7 positions matching TRBD1. Germline V gives CDR1 LNHDA, CDR2 SQIVND (reference sequence). CDR3 length: 16 amino acids. V lost 6 bases to trimming and J lost 1 base; unmatched junction nucleotides: 11. CDR3 in DNA: TGTGCCAGTAGGCTTCGGGGGACAGACTTTAACTATGGCTACACCTTC. Translation gives CASRLRGTDFNYGYTF.

The V and J genes are TRBV7-6 and TRBJ2-2, with D perhaps TRBD2 (6 bases). Germline V CDR1 and CDR2: SGHVS, FNYEAQ. The CDR3 runs to 16 residues. Between the trimmed V and J ends, which lost 3 bases and 0 bases, there was a span of 11 bases. CDR3 amino acids: CASSFSGDPNTGELFF. In DNA form, the CDR3 reads TGTGCCAGCAGCTTTTCGGGGGACCCGAACACCGGGGAGCTGTTTTTT.

The V gene is TRBV11-3, the J gene TRBJ2-2; no firm D call. Germline V gives CDR1 SGHNT, CDR2 YENEEA. The CDR3 is made up of 15 amino acids. V shed 1 base and J shed 1 base, with 7 bases lying between them. For the CDR3, the DNA is TGTGCCAGCAGCTTAGCGGGTGGGAACACCGGGGAGCTGTTTTTT. This translates into CASSLAGGNTGELFF.

The DNA of the CDR3 is TGTGCCAGCAGCCAAGGGACAGGGGGCACTGAAGCTTTCTTT. Translated, it gives CASSQGTGGTEAFF. This sequence joins TRBV3-1 (or the pseudogene TRBV3-2) and TRBJ1-1, with 10 bases lining up with TRBD1. CDR1 and CDR2 (germline): LGHDT, YNNKEL (reference sequence). The J segment lost 4 bases and the V segment lost 1 base, leaving 0 bases of the junction unmatched. CDR3 length: 14 residues.

This chain joins TRBV7-8 and TRBJ1-1; TRBD1 is a possible D gene (6 bases). The CDR3 totals 17 residues. Trimming removed 5 bases at V and 1 base at J, with 20 bases between. Germline V gene lookup returns CDR1 SGHVS and CDR2 FQNEAQ. The CDR3 reads CASSPPYPFRGNTEAFF. DNA for the CDR3: TGTGCCAGCAGCCCACCATATCCGTTCAGGGGGAACACTGAAGCTTTCTTT.